A selection of T cell receptor beta chains follows, all from one sample in a study of identical twins. TCRdb redid the calling of the 5' RACE reads with MiXCR, one entry per CDR3 protein. The data hold about 690,000 distinct CDR3 sequences, with 21% observed a single time. These data are also associated with another study on T cells expressing NK-cell markers.

Sequencing was done on a sample of PBMCs. The origin of the receptors is a woman aged 18-35 years in good health. Both conserved end residues are part of each CDR3. D genes are given only for firm matches. Clone size is not always given. Where it is, it says once, few, many or a class for expanded clones.

clone size	V gene	D gene	J gene	CDR3 protein	CDR3 DNA
-	TRBV6-5	TRBD2	TRBJ2-7	CASSYGTRAYGQYF	TGTGCCAGCAGTTATGGGACTAGGGCATACGGGCAGTACTTC
many	TRBV20-1	TRBD1	TRBJ2-5	CSASGDRGYQETQYF	TGCAGTGCTAGTGGGGACAGGGGTTACCAAGAGACCCAGTACTTC
-	TRBV4-3	TRBD2	TRBJ2-2	CASSQALAGSTGELFF	TGCGCCAGCAGCCAAGCCCTAGCGGGGTCCACCGGGGAGCTGTTTTTT
-	TRBV11-3	TRBD2	TRBJ2-5	CASSLNSGRGETQYF	TGTGCCAGCAGCTTGAACAGCGGGAGGGGAGAGACCCAGTACTTC
-	TRBV11-2	TRBD1	TRBJ1-4	CASSLGQGHEKLFF	TGTGCCAGCAGCTTAGGACAGGGGCATGAAAAACTGTTTTTT
-	TRBV12-3/TRBV12-4	TRBD2	TRBJ2-5	CASSFGSGGGETQYF	TGTGCCAGCAGTTTTGGTAGCGGGGGGGGGGAGACCCAGTACTTC
many	TRBV10-3	-	TRBJ1-4	CAISDSLEKLFF	TGTGCCATCAGTGACAGCCTTGAAAAACTGTTTTTT
few	TRBV5-1	-	TRBJ1-1	CASSFTGVRAEAFF	TGCGCCAGCAGCTTTACGGGCGTAAGGGCTGAAGCTTTCTTT
few	TRBV5-1	-	TRBJ2-3	CASSSILAAGIADTQYF	TGCGCCAGCAGCTCCATCCTCGCAGCGGGCATCGCAGATACGCAGTATTTT
many	TRBV10-3	-	TRBJ1-6	CAISESKATAGSPLHF	TGTGCCATCAGTGAGTCGAAAGCAACCGCGGGTTCACCCCTCCACTTT
-	TRBV19	-	TRBJ2-7	CASSFQGIFNEQYF	TGTGCCAGTAGTTTCCAGGGAATTTTCAACGAGCAGTACTTC